This T cell receptor beta chain was profiled in a study of cytomegalovirus exposure and HLA in healthy donors. Both 60 Vbeta primers and 13 Jbeta primers went into the PCR. Repertoires were generated with immunoSEQ multiplex PCR, while TCRdb's copy carries only in-frame clones and drops some. The sample gives about 160,000 clones, around 80% of which show up once; about 4.8% is in the top ten. Study results and limitations: TCR beta V- and J-gene trimming was later associated with a missense DCLRE1C variant. When analyzed later, the rates of TCR association showed variation by HLA locus, with DRB1 the most and HLA-C the fewest.

Notes on this clone: Its antigen is as yet unknown.

Germline CDR1 and CDR2: MNHNY and SVGAGI (reference sequence). The CDR3 is 16 residues long. Trimming pared 4 bases from V and 4 bases from J, leaving 17 bases between. The chain has TRBV6-6 and TRBJ1-3; D not certain. Specimen: PBMCs. The clonotype was recovered from a man aged 30 to 45 in good health and CMV-seronegative. CDR3 in amino acids: CASSSPPLGEGNTIYF. The CDR3 DNA reads TGTGCCAGCAGTTCCCCGCCCCTTGGTGAGGGAAACACCATATATTTT.